This is a list of T cell receptor beta chains from one sample in a study of blood T cell repertoires in COVID-19. Measured with immunoSEQ multiplex PCR; TCRdb has only the in-frame clones, and not every one. The data show 80,000 to 100,000 clones, around 82% seen once. The sequencing input was peripheral blood. These receptors all come from a man aged 70-80 years with active or convalescent COVID-19. The CDR3 runs from the conserved cysteine through the conserved F or W. A D gene is named only where the DNA matches it firmly. Part of the rows lack a size; the others show once, few, many or a class for expanded clones.

TRBJ2-1 | TRBV3-1/TRBV3-2 | NA | NA | TGTGCCAGCTCCGGTTTGCAAGGAGGCAATGAGCAGTTCTTC | CASSGLQGGNEQFF
TRBJ1-1 | TRBV27 | NA | NA | TGTGCCAGCAGTACACCCCGAGGGGGGGCGGTGAACACTGAAGCTTTCTTT | CASSTPRGGAVNTEAFF
TRBJ2-7 | TRBV30 | NA | NA | TGTGCCTGGAGGCGGGGACGCACGGGCGAGCAGTACTTC | CAWRRGRTGEQYF
TRBJ2-1 | TRBV5-8 | TRBD1 | few | TGTGCCAGCAGCTTAGGGGACAGCTCCTACAATGAGCAGTTCTTC | CASSLGDSSYNEQFF
TRBJ1-6 | TRBV7-2 | NA | NA | TGTGCCAGCAGCTTACCCTCAGGCTATAATTCACCCCTCCACTTT | CASSLPSGYNSPLHF
TRBJ2-7 | TRBV5-1 | TRBD1 | NA | TGCGCCAGCAGCTTACGGGACAGGGGGCTCGAGCAGTACTTC | CASSLRDRGLEQYF
TRBJ1-2 | TRBV7-9 | TRBD1 | NA | TGTGCCAGCAGCTTAGAAGGGACAGGTAGCTATGGCTACACCTTC | CASSLEGTGSYGYTF
TRBJ1-6 | TRBV6-2/TRBV6-3 | NA | NA | TGTGCCAGCAGTTACCGGGGTTCGAGTAATTCACCCCTCCACTTT | CASSYRGSSNSPLHF
TRBJ2-7 | TRBV29-1 | NA | NA | TGCAGCGGCCACTGCGAGCAGTACTTC | CSGHCEQYF
TRBJ1-5 | TRBV7-2 | NA | NA | TGTGCCAGCAGCTTTCTGGGAGCTAGCAATCAGCCCCAGCATTTT | CASSFLGASNQPQHF
TRBJ1-1 | TRBV19 | NA | NA | TGTGCCAGTCGCAGGTTGGACACTGAAGCTTTCTTT | CASRRLDTEAFF
TRBJ2-3 | TRBV7-9 | TRBD2 | NA | TGTGCCAGCAGCTTGGGGGTCGCGGGGGGCACAGATACGCAGTATTTT | CASSLGVAGGTDTQYF
TRBJ1-4 | TRBV6-1 | TRBD1 | few | TGTGCCAGCAGTGAACCGGGACAGGGCAGCGAAAAACTGTTTTTT | CASSEPGQGSEKLFF
TRBJ1-6 | TRBV4-1 | TRBD1 | NA | TGCGCCAGCAGCCAAGAAGACAGGGCCTCCTATAATTCACCCCTCCACTTT | CASSQEDRASYNSPLHF
TRBJ2-1 | TRBV6-5 | TRBD1 | NA | TGTGCCAGCATGGGCCGGGACAGGGGGCTCTATGAGCAGTTCTTC | CASMGRDRGLYEQFF
TRBJ1-2 | TRBV28 | NA | NA | TGTGCCAGCAGTTTAAAGGGGAGGTTTGGCTACACCTTC | CASSLKGRFGYTF
TRBJ1-2 | TRBV19 | NA | NA | TGTGCCAGTAGTAAAGGAGCGTTGGGGGGTCTCTATGGCTACACCTTC | CASSKGALGGLYGYTF
TRBJ2-7 | TRBV10-3 | NA | NA | TGTGCCATCAGTGAAGGAAGGGGGTACGAGCAGTACTTC | CAISEGRGYEQYF
TRBJ2-7 | TRBV5-8 | NA | NA | TGTGCCAGCAGCTCTAAAGGGGCATCCTACGAGCAGTACTTC | CASSSKGASYEQYF
TRBJ2-2 | TRBV10-3 | TRBD2 | NA | TGTGCCATCGAGCGGACTAGCAACTCCGGGGAGCTGTTTTTT | CAIERTSNSGELFF
TRBJ2-1 | TRBV11-3 | NA | few | TGTGCCAGCAGGCTTAGGTCGGGGGGCCCGTACAATGAGCAGTTCTTC | CASRLRSGGPYNEQFF
TRBJ1-2 | TRBV19 | NA | NA | TGTGCCAGTAGTATGAACCAGGTCTATGGCTACACCTTC | CASSMNQVYGYTF
TRBJ2-5 | TRBV5-1 | NA | NA | TGCGCCAGCCAACGGCGAGGGCAGGAAATAAACAAAGAGACCCAGTACTTC | CASQRRGQEINKETQYF
TRBJ1-6 | TRBV4-1 | NA | NA | TGCGCCAGCAGCCTACCCGGGGGGGGAAATTCACCCCTCCACTTT | CASSLPGGGNSPLHF
TRBJ2-7 | TRBV20-1 | NA | many | TGCAGTGCTAGGTCAGGTTTCGAGCAGTACTTC | CSARSGFEQYF
TRBJ1-5 | TRBV30 | TRBD1 | NA | TGTGCCTGGAGTACCGGGGACAGGGCGGGACAGCCCCAGCATTTT | CAWSTGDRAGQPQHF
TRBJ2-3 | TRBV10-3 | NA | NA | TGTGCCATCAGCGACCCCCGGGTGGGGCTACCAAGCACAGATACGCAGTATTTT | CAISDPRVGLPSTDTQYF
TRBJ1-5 | TRBV6-5 | NA | NA | TGTGCCAGCAGTTACGGGCGGGGGGCAAGCAATCAGCCCCAGCATTTT | CASSYGRGASNQPQHF
TRBJ1-2 | TRBV29-1 | TRBD1 | once | TGCAGCGTTGAAGGTGGACAGGCATATGGCTACACCTTC | CSVEGGQAYGYTF
TRBJ2-7 | TRBV7-2 | NA | NA | TGTGCCAGCAGCTTAGGGAGGGGATTCCACGAGCAGTACTTC | CASSLGRGFHEQYF
TRBJ1-2 | TRBV12-3/TRBV12-4 | NA | NA | TGTGCCAGCCGGGAGTCTAACTATGGCTACACCTTC | CASRESNYGYTF
TRBJ1-2 | TRBV4-3 | NA | NA | TGCGCCAGCAGCCAATCGGGGACATATGGCTACACCTTC | CASSQSGTYGYTF
TRBJ2-5 | TRBV4-1 | TRBD2 | NA | TGCGCCAGCAGCCTCGTCCCGTCTAGCGGGGGGGTAGGGACCCAGTACTTC | CASSLVPSSGGVGTQYF